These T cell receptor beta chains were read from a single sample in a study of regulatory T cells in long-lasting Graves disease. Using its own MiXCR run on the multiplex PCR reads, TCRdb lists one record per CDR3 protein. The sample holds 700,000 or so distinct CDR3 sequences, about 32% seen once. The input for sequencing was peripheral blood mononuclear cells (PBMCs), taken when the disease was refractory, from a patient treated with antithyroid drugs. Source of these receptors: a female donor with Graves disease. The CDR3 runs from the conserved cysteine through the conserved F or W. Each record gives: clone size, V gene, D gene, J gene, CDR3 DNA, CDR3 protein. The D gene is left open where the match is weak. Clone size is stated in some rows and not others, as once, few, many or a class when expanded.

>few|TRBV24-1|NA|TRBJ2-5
TGTGCCACCAGTGAATCTGGACAGCAAGAGACCCAGTACTTC
CATSESGQQETQYF
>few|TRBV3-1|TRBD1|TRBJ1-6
TGTGCCAGCAGCCAAGCAGGGGCAGGGGGCACTTCACCCCTCCACTTT
CASSQAGAGGTSPLHF
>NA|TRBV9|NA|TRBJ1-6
TGTGCCAGCAGCGTAGCGGACGGGACCTCCTATAATTCACCCCTCCACTTT
CASSVADGTSYNSPLHF
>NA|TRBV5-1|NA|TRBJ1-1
TGCGCCAGCAGCTCGGGACGGTCAGACACTGAAGCTTTCTTT
CASSSGRSDTEAFF
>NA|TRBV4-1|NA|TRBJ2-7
TGCGCCAGCAGCCCTGATAGAAAGGGAACCTACGAGCAGTACTTC
CASSPDRKGTYEQYF
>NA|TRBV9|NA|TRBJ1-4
TGTGCCAGCAGCGTAGGACGAACAGCCACCAATGAAAAACTGTTTTTT
CASSVGRTATNEKLFF
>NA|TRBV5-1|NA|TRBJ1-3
TGCGCCAGCAGCTTGTCCGGGTATGGAAACACCATATATTTT
CASSLSGYGNTIYF
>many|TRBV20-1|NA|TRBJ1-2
TGCAGTGCTAGAGATCAGGGGAACTATGGCTACACCTTC
CSARDQGNYGYTF
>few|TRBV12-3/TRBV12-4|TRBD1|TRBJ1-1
TGTGCCAGCAGTTTAGAGGCAGGGGGGTACACTGAAGCTTTCTTT
CASSLEAGGYTEAFF
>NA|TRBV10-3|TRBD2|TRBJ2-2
TGTGCCATCAGTCACCCAAGCGGGAGGGCCCCGAACACCGGGGAGCTGTTTTTT
CAISHPSGRAPNTGELFF
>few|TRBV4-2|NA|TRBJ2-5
TGTGCCAGCAGCCAAGAAGCATCGGGGCAAGAGACCCAGTACTTC
CASSQEASGQETQYF
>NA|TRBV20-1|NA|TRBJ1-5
TGCAGTGCTAGTTGGGGGAGCAATCAGCCCCAGCATTTT
CSASWGSNQPQHF
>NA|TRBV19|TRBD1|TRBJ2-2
TGTGCCAGTAGTCGGAGGGACAGGGCGAACACCGGGCAGCTGTTTTTT
CASSRRDRANTGQLFF
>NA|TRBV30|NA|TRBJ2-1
TGTGCCTGGACGGACCCCATCCTGAGGGAGCAGTTCTTC
CAWTDPILREQFF
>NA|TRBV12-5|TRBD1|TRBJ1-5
TGTGCTAGTGGTTTGGTACGGATCAGGGGGCTGAGGAGCGGCAATCAGCCCCAGCATTTT
CASGLVRIRGLRSGNQPQHF
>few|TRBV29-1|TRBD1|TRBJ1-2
TGCAGCGTTCGACAGGGTGACGGCTACACCTTC
CSVRQGDGYTF
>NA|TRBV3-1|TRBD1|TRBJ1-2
TGTGCCAGCAGCCACGCCGGGACAGAAATCAGCTATGGCTACACCTTC
CASSHAGTEISYGYTF
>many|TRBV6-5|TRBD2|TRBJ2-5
TGTGCCAGCAGTTCACTCTTAGCGGGAAACCAAGAGACCCAGTACTTC
CASSSLLAGNQETQYF
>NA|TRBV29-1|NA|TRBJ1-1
TGCAGCGTTGAACCAACATCATGGGGGTGTATCTTT
CSVEPTSWGCIF
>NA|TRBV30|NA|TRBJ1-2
TGTGCCTGGAGACGGACCCGAAATGGGGGCTACACCTTC
CAWRRTRNGGYTF
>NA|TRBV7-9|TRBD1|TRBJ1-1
TGTGCCAGCAGCTTATATTTTACGACAGGGATGAGTAGCAACACTGAAGCTTTCTTT
CASSLYFTTGMSSNTEAFF
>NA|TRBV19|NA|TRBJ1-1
TGTGCCAGTAGTATTTCCAGGCTGAACACTGAAGCTTTCTTT
CASSISRLNTEAFF
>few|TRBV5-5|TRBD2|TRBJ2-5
TGTGCCAGCAGCTTACCTAGCGGGAGGGACTTAGGAGAGACCCAGTACTTC
CASSLPSGRDLGETQYF
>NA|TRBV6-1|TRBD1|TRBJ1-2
TGTGCCAGCAGTGCGGGGACAGCTTCTAACTATGGCTACACCTTC
CASSAGTASNYGYTF
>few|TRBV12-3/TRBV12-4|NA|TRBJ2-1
TGTGCCAGCAGTTCCTACAGGGAAAACAATGAGCAGTTCTTC
CASSSYRENNEQFF
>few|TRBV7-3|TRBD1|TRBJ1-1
TGTGCCAGCAGCCCTTCAGGGGGCGAGGGCACTGAAGCTTTCTTT
CASSPSGGEGTEAFF
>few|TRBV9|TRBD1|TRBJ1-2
TGTGCCAGCAGCGTCCGGACAGGTCCCTATGGCTACACCTTC
CASSVRTGPYGYTF
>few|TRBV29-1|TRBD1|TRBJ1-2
TGCAGCGCCATTGACAGGGGCAGTTATGGCTACACCTTC
CSAIDRGSYGYTF
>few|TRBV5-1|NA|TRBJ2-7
TGCGCCAGCAGCTTGTCGTTTATCCACGAGCAGTACTTC
CASSLSFIHEQYF
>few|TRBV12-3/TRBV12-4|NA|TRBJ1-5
TGTGCCAGCAGTCTCCACCTGGGTTCGGGCAATCAGCCCCAGCATTTT
CASSLHLGSGNQPQHF
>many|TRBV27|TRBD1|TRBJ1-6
TGTGCCAGCACTACCGGGACAGCCCTCCAAACACCCCTCCACTTT
CASTTGTALQTPLHF
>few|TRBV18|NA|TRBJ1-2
TGTGCCAGCTCACCACCGGAACAGGTCTATGGCTACACCTTC
CASSPPEQVYGYTF
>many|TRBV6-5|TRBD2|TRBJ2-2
TGTGCCAGCAGTTACTTGGGCGGGAGGAAGGACGGGGAGCTGTTTTTT
CASSYLGGRKDGELFF
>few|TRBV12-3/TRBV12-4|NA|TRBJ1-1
TGTGCCAGCAGTTTAGATGTGGGACCGGGTGAAGCTTTCTTT
CASSLDVGPGEAFF
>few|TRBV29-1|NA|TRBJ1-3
TGCAGCGTTAGGTACTCTGGAAACACCATATATTTT
CSVRYSGNTIYF
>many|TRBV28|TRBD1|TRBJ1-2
TGTGCCAGCAGTTTATTTTCCAGGGGGGAAGGCTACACCTTC
CASSLFSRGEGYTF
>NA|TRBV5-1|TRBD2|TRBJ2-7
TGCGCCAGCAGCTTGCGACTAGCGGGAGGGCCATCCCACGAGCAGTACTTC
CASSLRLAGGPSHEQYF
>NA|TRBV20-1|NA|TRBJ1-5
TGCAGTGCTAGGGGCAGACATAGCAATCAGCCCCAGCATTTT
CSARGRHSNQPQHF
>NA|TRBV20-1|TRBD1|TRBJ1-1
TGCAGTGCCAGGGAGGGGGCCCTTTTGAACACTGAAGCTTTCTTT
CSAREGALLNTEAFF
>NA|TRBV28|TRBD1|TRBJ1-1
TGTGCCAGCAAATCTCGGGGACAGAGCACTGAAGCTTTCTTT
CASKSRGQSTEAFF
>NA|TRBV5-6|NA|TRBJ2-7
TGTGCCAGCAGCTTCCGGGTAGGGGGCTACGAGCAGTACTTC
CASSFRVGGYEQYF
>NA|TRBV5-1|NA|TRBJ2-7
TGCGCCAGCAGCTTGTCAGCGGCCACCTACGAGCAGTACTTC
CASSLSAATYEQYF
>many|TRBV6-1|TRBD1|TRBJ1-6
TGTGCCAGCGCACCGGGACAGGGGAATTCACCCCTCCACTTT
CASAPGQGNSPLHF
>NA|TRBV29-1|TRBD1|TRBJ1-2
TGCAGCGTTAGACAGGGAGGCGGCTACACCTTC
CSVRQGGGYTF
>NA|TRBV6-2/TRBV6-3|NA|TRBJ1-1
TGTGCGACGAAATCTTTGAACACTGAAGCTTTCTTT
CATKSLNTEAFF
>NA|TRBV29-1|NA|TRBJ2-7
TGCAGCGTTGAAGTGGCAGGGCGCTACGAGCAGTACTTC
CSVEVAGRYEQYF
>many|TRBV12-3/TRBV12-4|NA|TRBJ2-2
TGTGCCAGCAGCGAAGGTTACACCGGGGAGCTGTTTTTT
CASSEGYTGELFF
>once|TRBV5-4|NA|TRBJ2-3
TGTGCCAGCAGCTTGGAACGGGGCACAGATACGCAGTATTTT
CASSLERGTDTQYF
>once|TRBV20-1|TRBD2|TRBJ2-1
TGCAGTGCTAGAGATACCGGGACTAGCGGGAGTCTCAGCTCCTACAATGAGCAGTTCTTC
CSARDTGTSGSLSSYNEQFF
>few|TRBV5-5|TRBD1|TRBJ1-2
TGTGCCAGCAGCTCGATACAGGGGTTCTATGGCTACACCTTC
CASSSIQGFYGYTF
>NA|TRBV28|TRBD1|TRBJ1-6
TGTGCCAGCAGTTCCGGGACAGCGACCTATAATTCACCCCTCCACTTT
CASSSGTATYNSPLHF
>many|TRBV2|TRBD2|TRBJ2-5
TGTGCCAGCACTGAATCTCTTAGCGGGAGTTTTTGGAAGACCCAGTACTTC
CASTESLSGSFWKTQYF
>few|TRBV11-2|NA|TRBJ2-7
TGTGCCAGCAGACAGGGAGGACGCGTTTACGAGCAGTACTTC
CASRQGGRVYEQYF
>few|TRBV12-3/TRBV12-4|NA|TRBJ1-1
TGTGCCAGCAGTTTCTCAGGAACCAATGAAGCTTTCTTT
CASSFSGTNEAFF
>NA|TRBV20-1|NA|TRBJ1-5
TGCAGTGCTAGTCCTCTTGTTATCGGGCCCCAGCATTTT
CSASPLVIGPQHF
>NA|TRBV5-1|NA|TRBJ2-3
TGCGCCAGCAGCTTGGCCTTGCAGACTAGCACAGATACGCAGTATTTT
CASSLALQTSTDTQYF
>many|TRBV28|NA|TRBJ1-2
TGTGCCAGCAGTTTAAAGGACCCACCCCTCGTCAATGGCTACACCTTC
CASSLKDPPLVNGYTF
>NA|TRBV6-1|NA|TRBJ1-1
TGTGCCAGCAGTGAAATAGGAGGGATTGAAGCTTTCTTT
CASSEIGGIEAFF
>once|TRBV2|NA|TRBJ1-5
TGTGCCAGCGCCCTTTGGGGCAATCAGCCCCAGCATTTT
CASALWGNQPQHF
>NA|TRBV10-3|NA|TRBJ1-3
TGTGCCATCAGTGATGGGTACTCTGGAAACACCATATATTTT
CAISDGYSGNTIYF